These 30 T cell receptor beta chains were sequenced from one sample in a study of Ad26.COV2.S vaccination and SARS-CoV-2 variants. Treatment specified: about 20 received Ad26.COV2.S at low or high dose, single or two shots; 5 received placebo; per-sample allocation not given. After the first vaccine or placebo injection, samples were drawn on day 63. The data were produced by immunoSEQ multiplex PCR, yet TCRdb's version contains in-frame clones alone and is incomplete. The table records about 350,000 clones, around 90% of them present only once. The specimen comprised peripheral blood, sampled in a trial of Ad26.COV2.S vaccine versus placebo. Receptor source: a person aged 18-60 years who received the Ad26.COV2.S COVID-19 vaccine or a placebo.

J is TRBJ1-3 and V is TRBV7-2; D is possibly TRBD1 (6 bases). V was shortened by 5 bases and J by 3 bases, with 17 bases between the two germline ends. CDR1 is SGHTA, CDR2 FQGNSA, per germline. CDR3 size: 16 residues. CDR3 coding DNA: TGTGCCAGCAGCCTAGAGGGGGGGGGACATGGAAACACCATATATTTT. Translated, it gives CASSLEGGGHGNTIYF.

The chain couples TRBV27 to TRBJ1-1; TRBD1 is a possible D gene (5 bases). V was trimmed by 5 bases and J by 10 bases, leaving 17 bases between them. The V gene's germline CDR1 is MNHEY and CDR2 SMNVEV (reference sequence). The CDR3 spans 13 residues. The CDR3 DNA reads TGTGCCAGCAGTCGCGGGACCGGGAGAAGAGCTTTCTTT. Translated, it gives CASSRGTGRRAFF.

This clone was seen many times. The genes are TRBV4-3 and TRBJ2-2; 7 bases match TRBD2. The V gene end was trimmed by 0 bases and the J gene end by 4 bases; junction bases not matched to a gene: 2. Germline CDR1 LGHNA, CDR2 YSLEER. The CDR3 is made up of 15 amino acids. The CDR3 protein is CASSQDQRGTGELFF. CDR3 coding DNA: TGCGCCAGCAGCCAAGATCAGCGGGGCACCGGGGAGCTGTTTTTT.

CDR3 protein: CASSLGYGYTF. CDR3 DNA: TGTGCCAGCAGTTTGGGCTATGGCTACACCTTC. This chain connects TRBV12-3 or TRBV12-4 to TRBJ1-2; D is ambiguous. CDR3 size: 11 residues. V lost 3 bases, J lost 4 bases, and 3 bases lay in between.

The V gene is TRBV6-5, the J gene TRBJ1-2; 7 bases map to TRBD1. The CDR3 spans 13 residues. J lost 2 bases, V lost 6 bases, and 3 bases had no gene match. Germline V gene sequence: CDR1 MNHEY, CDR2 SVGAGI. The CDR3 sequence is CASSRGQNYGYTF. CDR3 DNA: TGTGCCAGCAGCCGGGGACAGAACTATGGCTACACCTTC.

The rearrangement links TRBV5-1 to TRBJ2-1; 9 bases agree with TRBD2. This CDR3 has 16 amino acids. The ends lost 0 bases at V and 3 bases at J; junction bases unmatched: 4. The germline gives CDR1 SGHRS, CDR2 YFSETQ. The CDR3 sequence: CASSLGLTSGYNEQFF. The CDR3 nucleotides are TGCGCCAGCAGCTTGGGCTTGACTAGCGGCTACAATGAGCAGTTCTTC.

V and J are TRBV11-2 and TRBJ2-1; D may match TRBD1 or TRBD2 (5 bases each). The CDR3 has 18 amino acids. Germline assignment: CDR1 SGHAT and CDR2 FQNNGV. Trimming took off 4 bases at V and 5 bases at J, with 24 bases between the two ends. The CDR3 DNA reads TGTGCCAGCAGCTCCATAGGTGGGACGTATCGTGCGCACAATGAGCAGTTCTTC. The encoded protein is CASSSIGGTYRAHNEQFF.

The chain has TRBV19 and TRBJ1-2; no reliable D call. The CDR3 extends over 15 amino acids. Germline V gene lookup returns CDR1 LNHDA and CDR2 SQIVND (reference sequence). The V end lost 7 bases, the J end lost 8 bases, and 23 bases lay between the germline ends. CDR3 in DNA: TGTGCCAGTATTTCTGTAAGCGCACGAAGGAAGGGCTACACCTTC. Translating it yields CASISVSARRKGYTF.

This chain joins TRBV24-1 and TRBJ2-1; tentatively, D is TRBD2 (5 bases). The CDR3 consists of 15 residues. The ends were cut back, 4 bases at V and 7 bases at J, with 16 bases in the middle. Germline loops: CDR1 KGHDR, CDR2 SFDVKD. The CDR3, as DNA: TGTGCCACCAGTGAAACTGGTGGGAGTTTAAATGAGCAGTTCTTC. This sequence encodes CATSETGGSLNEQFF.

A word on this clone: The sample holds other DNA sequences that translate to the same CDR3. This rearrangement joins TRBV6-1 to TRBJ1-5; unclear D gene. Germline CDR1 MNHNS, CDR2 SASEGT. This CDR3 is built from 14 residues. Trimming pared 0 bases from V and 7 bases from J, leaving 10 bases between. CDR3 bases: TGTGCCAGCAGTGAAGCCGGCGGGCTCCAGCCCCAGCATTTT. Its protein product is CASSEAGGLQPQHF.

Of note for this clone: Other DNA sequences in the sample encode the same CDR3. The chain carries TRBV7-9 and TRBJ1-5; TRBD1 is a possible D gene (5 bases). The CDR3 is made up of 13 amino acids. Germline V lookup: CDR1 SEHNR, CDR2 FQNEAQ (reference sequence). V was cut by 1 base and J by 5 bases, with 6 bases left in between. CDR3 coding DNA: TGTGCCAGCAGCTTAGGGGGCGATCAGCCCCAGCATTTT. As protein: CASSLGGDQPQHF. Supplemented by reference TRBV7-9 and TRBJ1-5, the full variable domain reads DTGVSQNPRHKITKRGQNVTFRCDPISEHNRLYWYRQTLGQGPEFLTYFQNEAQLEKSRLLSDRFSAERPKGSFSTLEIQRTEQGDSAMYLCASSLGGDQPQHFGDGTRLSIL.

The chain combines TRBV6-6 with TRBJ2-7; 8 bases are a match to TRBD2. Germline trimming cut 5 bases from V and 1 base from J; bases unmatched to any gene: 10. CDR1 MNHNY and CDR2 SVGAGI come from the germline V gene (reference sequence). CDR3 size: 16 residues. CDR3 bases: TGTGCCAGCAGTCCACCCCGGCGGGAGGCGTCCTACGAGCAGTACTTC. Protein product: CASSPPRREASYEQYF.

In this sample, this clone turned up a few times. Other DNA sequences in this specimen translate into the identical CDR3. The CDR3 reads CASSYRDRGRRGYTF. For the CDR3, the DNA is TGTGCCAGCAGCTACCGGGACAGGGGGCGTCGAGGCTACACCTTC. This rearrangement joins TRBV6-5 to TRBJ1-2; 12 bases match TRBD1. Germline CDR1 MNHEY, CDR2 SVGAGI. This CDR3 is built from 15 residues. The V gene end was trimmed by 6 bases and the J gene end by 8 bases; junction bases not matched to a gene: 10.

J is TRBJ2-3 and V is TRBV7-2, with D perhaps matching TRBD2 (6 bases). This CDR3 region has 19 residues. Germline CDR1 is SGHTA and CDR2 is FQGNSA. V was pared by 1 base and J by 0 bases, with 20 bases between. CDR3 loop: CASSLVMAGSETSTDTQYF. As DNA, the CDR3 is TGTGCCAGCAGCTTAGTTATGGCGGGGTCCGAAACTAGCACAGATACGCAGTATTTT.

The V call is TRBV7-3, the J call TRBJ2-3; D gene ambiguous. In germline, CDR1 is SGHTA, CDR2 FQGTGA. The CDR3 runs to 11 residues. V was clipped by 5 bases and J by 7 bases, with 7 bases between them. The CDR3 DNA reads TGTGCCAGCAGCAACGATTATACGCAGTATTTT. This encodes CASSNDYTQYF.

The chain joins TRBV9 to TRBJ2-1; D possibly corresponds to TRBD1 (6 bases). The ends were cut back, 0 bases at V and 0 bases at J, with 10 bases in the middle. The CDR3 consists of 16 residues. Germline values: CDR1 SGDLS, CDR2 YYNGEE. The CDR3 spells CASSVDQGSSYNEQFF. The CDR3, as DNA: TGTGCCAGCAGCGTAGATCAGGGGAGCTCCTACAATGAGCAGTTCTTC.

The genes are TRBV7-3 and TRBJ2-7; maybe TRBD2 (5 bases). Germline V CDR1 and CDR2: SGHTA, FQGTGA. The CDR3 contains 15 residues. V gave up 5 bases and J gave up 6 bases, with 20 bases separating them. The CDR3 sequence is CASSLQAGRGSEQYF. CDR3 coding DNA: TGTGCCAGCAGCCTGCAAGCTGGGAGAGGTAGCGAGCAGTACTTC.

As regards this clone: The sample has other DNA sequences that encode this CDR3 too. The chain has TRBV7-2 and TRBJ1-5; D uncertain. This CDR3 is built from 15 residues. With 1 base removed from V and 0 bases from J, the gap between germline ends came to 7 bases. From germline, CDR1 is SGHTA and CDR2 FQGNSA. Here the CDR3 DNA reads TGTGCCAGCAGCTTAGAACAGTATAGCAATCAGCCCCAGCATTTT. Its protein is CASSLEQYSNQPQHF.

The rearrangement uses TRBV5-4 and TRBJ1-6; 7 bases are shared with TRBD1. The V gene's germline CDR1 is SGHNT and CDR2 YYREEE (reference sequence). CDR3 length: 17 residues. Germline trimming cut 4 bases from V and 9 bases from J; bases unmatched to any gene: 16. The CDR3 here is CASSPGTELRGGSPLHF. CDR3 coding DNA: TGTGCCAGCAGCCCAGGGACAGAACTTCGGGGTGGTTCACCCCTCCACTTT. Full variable domain (remainder filled in from reference TRBV5-4 and TRBJ1-6): ETGVTQSPTHLIKTRGQQVTLRCSSQSGHNTVSWYQQALGQGPQFIFQYYREEENGRGNFPPRFSGLQFPNYSSELNVNALELDDSALYLCASSPGTELRGGSPLHFGNGTRLTVT.

This chain connects TRBV6-6 to TRBJ1-2, with 9 bases fitting TRBD1. CDR1 and CDR2 from the germline V gene are MNHNY and SVGAGI (reference sequence). The CDR3 contains 15 residues. Trimming at V came to 5 bases and at J to 4 bases, leaving 8 bases not matched to a gene. DNA for the CDR3: TGTGCCAGCAGTAGAATGCCGGGACAGGGCTATGGCTACACCTTC. Residues: CASSRMPGQGYGYTF.

The chain links TRBV7-9 to TRBJ1-5; D remains unclear. Germline V gene lookup returns CDR1 SEHNR and CDR2 FQNEAQ (reference sequence). The ends were cut back, 3 bases at V and 3 bases at J, with 12 bases in the middle. The CDR3 is 15 amino acids. Written as DNA, the CDR3 is TGTGCCAGCAGCTTGGTTACAGAAGACAATCAGCCCCAGCATTTT. Its protein is CASSLVTEDNQPQHF.

The J gene is TRBJ1-1, the V gene TRBV11-2; D is ambiguous. Per the germline V gene, CDR1 is SGHAT and CDR2 is FQNNGV. Trimming pared 5 bases from V and 11 bases from J, leaving 18 bases between. This CDR3 contains 13 residues. This CDR3 reads CASSQFGLQSAFF. The CDR3 DNA is TGTGCCAGCAGCCAATTCGGGTTACAGAGCGCTTTCTTT.

The V and J genes are TRBV9 and TRBJ1-5, with D tentatively TRBD1 (5 bases). V was cut by 2 bases and J by 3 bases, with 9 bases left in between. Germline lookup yields CDR1 SGDLS and CDR2 YYNGEE. The CDR3 is 14 residues long. CDR3 coding DNA: TGTGCCAGCAGCGTGGCAGGGTACAATCAGCCCCAGCATTTT. Translating gives CASSVAGYNQPQHF. Looking up the rest from reference TRBV9 and TRBJ1-5 gives the full variable domain: DSGVTQTPKHLITATGQRVTLRCSPRSGDLSVYWYQQSLDQGLQFLIQYYNGEERAKGNILERFSAQQFPDLHSELNLSSLELGDSALYFCASSVAGYNQPQHFGDGTRLSIL.

V and J are TRBV11-1 and TRBJ2-5, with D possibly being TRBD2 (6 bases). The germline CDR1 and CDR2 sequences are SGHAT and FQDESV (reference sequence). Between the trimmed V and J ends, which lost 3 bases and 5 bases, there was a span of 16 bases. The CDR3 extends over 15 amino acids. The chain's CDR3 is CASSFGGGPAETQYF. As DNA, the CDR3 is TGTGCCAGCAGCTTCGGCGGAGGGCCGGCGGAGACCCAGTACTTC.

The chain recombines TRBV10-3 with TRBJ1-1; D possibly corresponds to TRBD1 (5 bases). Looked up from germline, CDR1 is ENHRY and CDR2 is SYGVKD. V was trimmed by 8 bases and J by 5 bases, leaving 12 bases between them. The CDR3 loop spans 12 amino acids. CDR3 protein: CAISQGRTEAFF. In DNA form, the CDR3 reads TGTGCCATCTCGCAGGGACGGACTGAAGCTTTCTTT.

The chain is built from TRBV6-5 and TRBJ2-7, with D perhaps TRBD2 (6 bases). Per the germline V gene, CDR1 is MNHEY and CDR2 is SVGAGI. The CDR3 is 14 amino acids. The germline V and J ends were trimmed by 4 bases and 3 bases, with 13 bases remaining between them. Here the CDR3 reads CASSSAGRSYEQYF. DNA for the CDR3: TGTGCCAGCAGTTCGGCGGGACGGAGCTACGAGCAGTACTTC.

The rearrangement uses TRBV7-2 and TRBJ2-5, with a weak D call TRBD2 (6 bases). In germline, CDR1 is SGHTA, CDR2 FQGNSA. The length of the CDR3 is 15 residues. V lost 1 base and J lost 1, with 10 bases in between. The CDR3, as DNA: TGTGCCAGCAGCTTAGTGGCGGGGATCCAAGAGACCCAGTACTTC. It translates to CASSLVAGIQETQYF.

The V gene is TRBV18, the J gene TRBJ2-1; no firm D call. The CDR3 has 15 residues. Germline CDR1 and CDR2: KGHSH and LQKENI. V lost 2 bases and J lost 4, with 12 bases in between. CDR3: CASSPTKLGYNEQFF. The CDR3 DNA follows: TGTGCCAGCTCACCAACCAAACTCGGGTACAATGAGCAGTTCTTC.

The CDR3 DNA reads as TGTGCCAGCACCACGACAGGGGCGAACACCGGGGAGCTGTTTTTT. Translation: CASTTTGANTGELFF. V is TRBV27 and J is TRBJ2-2; 8 bases map to TRBD1. V was clipped by 7 bases and J by 0 bases; unmatched bases: 4. The germline gives CDR1 MNHEY, CDR2 SMNVEV (reference sequence). This CDR3 contains 15 residues.

This chain connects TRBV11-3 to TRBJ2-3; D is perhaps TRBD1 (5 bases). Deletions cut 0 bases from V and 8 bases from J, with 9 bases between. The CDR3 sequence is 13 residues long. Germline loops: CDR1 SGHNT, CDR2 YENEEA. The CDR3 here is CASSLDRTTTQYF. The CDR3 nucleotides are TGTGCCAGCAGCTTAGATAGGACAACTACGCAGTATTTT.